This note documents a single TCR beta chain sequence. V gave up 7 bases and J gave up 6 bases, with 16 bases separating them. The CDR3 contains 14 residues. Germline V gives CDR1 LNHDA, CDR2 SQIVND (reference sequence). This specimen belongs to a study of blood T cell repertoires in COVID-19. Across the study: Acute and convalescent COVID-19 samples came from the United States, Italy and Spain. T cells, B-cell-depleted T cells, or PBMCs provided the cDNA or gDNA that served as material.

Methods used by the authors: Amplified reference gene primers provided the basis for estimating nucleated cell counts. Sequenced by immunoSEQ multiplex PCR; TCRdb stores in-frame clones only, minus some. That table supplies the V and J calls and clone size; D and trimming were determined from the DNA. Seen here are about 61,000 clones, around 77% observed once, and the top ten hold less than 25%. The TCR originated in a man at least 80 years old with active or convalescent COVID-19. Sequences were obtained from peripheral blood. The chain joins TRBV19 to TRBJ1-5; D not certain. Here the CDR3 reads CASIAWGEGQPQHF. As DNA, the CDR3 is TGTGCCAGTATCGCTTGGGGAGAGGGTCAGCCCCAGCATTTT.